Shown below are 13 T cell receptor beta chains from a single sample sequenced in a study of regulatory T cells in long-lasting Graves disease. Sequencing libraries for TCR beta were prepared with iRepertoire HTBI primers and Arm-PCR of CDR3 regions. From the multiplex PCR reads, TCRdb called clonotypes with MiXCR, one entry per CDR3 protein. The table records a few hundred thousand distinct CDR3 sequences, around 22% of them present only once. Time point described: persistent/refractory GD, antithyroid drugs over 5 years with positive TRAb. Generation of the TCR library employed RNA extracted from PBMCs. Sequences were derived from peripheral blood mononuclear cells (PBMCs), sampled when the disease was refractory, from a patient treated with antithyroid drugs. These receptors were taken from a female donor with Graves disease.

The CDR3 bases are TGTGCCACCAGCAGAGGTGGGGTCACCGGGGAGCTGTTTTTT. It specifies CATSRGGVTGELFF. V gene TRBV24-1 combines with J gene TRBJ2-2; D remains unclear. CDR1 is KGHDR, CDR2 SFDVKD, per germline. The V gene lost 7 bases and the J gene lost 4 bases, with 12 bases spanning the gap. The CDR3 length is 14 residues.

This clonotype was recorded at least ten times. This sequence joins TRBV15 and TRBJ2-1; TRBD2 matches 11 bases. The V gene end was trimmed by 4 bases and the J gene end by 3 bases; junction bases not matched to a gene: 11. CDR1 is LNHNV, CDR2 YYDKDF, per germline (reference sequence). The CDR3 has 18 amino acids. CDR3 residues: CATSTYRLAGFNYNEQFF. For the CDR3, the DNA is TGTGCCACCAGCACTTATCGACTAGCGGGGTTCAACTACAATGAGCAGTTCTTC.

The chain has TRBV6-5 and TRBJ1-2; D not certain. The CDR3 length is 14 residues. V lost 0 bases and J 3 bases, leaving 8 bases between the germline ends. Germline V gene data show CDR1 as MNHEY and CDR2 as SVGAGI. The CDR3 reads CASSYSGRDYGYTF. The CDR3 DNA sequence: TGTGCCAGCAGTTACTCGGGGAGGGACTATGGCTACACCTTC.

In this sample, this clonotype turned up a few times. The genes are TRBV19 and TRBJ1-1; D is ambiguous. Per the germline V gene, CDR1 is LNHDA and CDR2 is SQIVND (reference sequence). V lost 3 bases, J lost 2 bases, and 13 bases lay in between. This CDR3 is built from 15 residues. The CDR3 DNA reads as TGTGCCAGTAGTATCGCCCATCCCTCTAACACTGAAGCTTTCTTT. Its translation: CASSIAHPSNTEAFF.

This clonotype was counted at least ten times. V is TRBV2 and J is TRBJ2-5; D unclear. Germline CDR1 is SNHLY and CDR2 is FYNNEI. Trimming removed 8 bases at V and 0 bases at J, with 4 bases between. The CDR3 sequence is 11 residues long. CDR3 in amino acids: CASGYQETQYF. In nucleotides, the CDR3 is TGTGCCAGCGGCTACCAAGAGACCCAGTACTTC.

This clonotype turned up a few times. Given a much more abundant clone one base away, this may be a read error. The rearrangement joins TRBV28 to TRBJ2-1; D might be TRBD1 (5 bases). The CDR3 totals 13 residues. CDR1 MDHEN and CDR2 SYDVKM come from the germline V gene. The CDR3 nucleotides are TGTGCCAGCAGTGTCGGACATCCCAATGAGCAGCTCTTC. Translation gives CASSVGHPNEQLF. The full variable domain, in which reference TRBV28 and TRBJ2-1 provide the parts outside the CDR3, is DVKVTQSSRYLVKRTGEKVFLECVQDMDHENMFWYRQDPGLGLRLIYFSYDVKMKEKGDIPEGYSVSREKKERFSLILESASTNQTSMYLCASSVGHPNEQLFGPGTRLTVL.

The chain employs TRBV6-1 and TRBJ1-1, with D tentatively TRBD1 (5 bases). The CDR3 is made up of 17 amino acids. Germline assignment: CDR1 MNHNS and CDR2 SASEGT. V was trimmed by 8 bases and J by 2 bases, leaving 24 bases between them. CDR3 sequence (DNA): TGTGCCAGCGTACTCGGGGGGGGACTCCACGGTAACACTGAAGCTTTCTTT. Translation: CASVLGGGLHGNTEAFF.

This chain uses TRBV11-2 with TRBJ2-7; D is possibly TRBD1 (5 bases). Germline CDR1 reads SGHAT; CDR2 reads FQNNGV. This CDR3 region has 14 residues. V was pared by 6 bases and J by 1 base, with 13 bases between. The CDR3 loop reads CASRRQINSYEQYF. The CDR3 bases are TGTGCCAGCAGAAGACAGATCAATTCCTACGAGCAGTACTTC.

The sample holds a few counts of this clonotype. The rearrangement uses TRBV10-3 and TRBJ1-1; maybe TRBD1 (6 bases). Germline CDR1 is ENHRY and CDR2 is SYGVKD. The V gene lost 8 bases and the J gene lost 11 bases, with 18 bases spanning the gap. The CDR3 spans 12 residues. The CDR3 is CAIGGEGHGAFF. DNA for the CDR3: TGTGCCATCGGGGGGGAGGGACATGGCGCTTTCTTT.

This clonotype was observed many times. The chain employs TRBV20-1 and TRBJ1-1, with unresolved D. There are 11 residues in the CDR3. CDR1 DFQATT and CDR2 SNEGSKA come from the germline V gene (reference sequence). Trimming took 2 bases from V and 2 from J, leaving 3 bases between them. DNA for the CDR3: TGCAGTGCTAGACCCAACACTGAAGCTTTCTTT. Amino acids: CSARPNTEAFF.

To note about this clonotype: This is likely a read error, given that the CDR3 carries no conserved phenylalanine or tryptophan at its end. The CDR3 sequence: CASSEVKGAGYNEQFL. CDR3 nucleotide sequence: TGTGCCAGCAGTGAAGTAAAGGGGGCGGGGTACAATGAGCAGTTCCTC. The chain links TRBV2 to TRBJ2-1, with a tentative D call TRBD1 (7 bases). Per germline, CDR1 SNHLY and CDR2 FYNNEI. This CDR3 is 16 amino acids long. Trimming took 1 base from V and 4 from J, leaving 14 bases between them.

Turning to this clonotype: At one end the junction does not follow the germline gene, possibly because of a read error. CDR3: CASKGSGSATEAFF. CDR3 DNA sequence: TGTGCCAGCAAGGGGTCCGGGAGTGCCACTGAAGCCTTCTTT. V is TRBV28 and J is TRBJ1-1; D might be TRBD1 (5 bases). Germline V lookup: CDR1 MDHEN, CDR2 SYDVKM. The length of the CDR3 is 14 residues.

This clonotype has at least ten counts. This chain connects TRBV15 to TRBJ1-1; no clear D gene. Trimming took 1 base from V and 2 from J, leaving 17 bases between them. Germline lookup yields CDR1 LNHNV and CDR2 YYDKDF (reference sequence). This CDR3 has 17 residues. This CDR3 reads CATSRGPIAGRNTEAFF. CDR3 in DNA: TGTGCCACCAGCAGAGGCCCCATTGCGGGGAGAAACACTGAAGCTTTCTTT. Full variable domain (remainder filled in from reference TRBV15 and TRBJ1-1): DAMVIQNPRYQVTQFGKPVTLSCSQTLNHNVMYWYQQKSSQAPKLLFHYYDKDFNNEADTPDNFQSRRPNTSFCFLDIRSPGLGDTAMYLCATSRGPIAGRNTEAFFGQGTRLTVV.